The present T cell receptor beta chain was sequenced within a study of beta chain features in type 1 diabetes. Points from the study as a whole: High-TCR-expressing cells could be over-represented by cDNA sequencing. For Type 1 diabetes patients, all four CD4+ subsets carried TCRB CDR3s that were moderately but significantly shorter. The similarity of naive, central memory and Treg TCRB repertoires appeared greater among patients than among healthy donors.

Germline loops: CDR1 MDHEN, CDR2 SYDVKM. The CDR3 contains 14 residues. The V gene end was trimmed by 2 bases and the J gene end by 5 bases; junction bases not matched to a gene: 2. The entirety of the isolated RNA underwent reverse transcription, so expressed TCRB transcripts were sequenced. TCRdb keeps only in-frame clones here, not all; method: immunoSEQ multiplex PCR. The sample shows fewer than 900,000 clones, 15% to 20% of them seen only once. On this clone: Its antigen is currently unknown.

Sequenced: naive CD4+ T cells from blood. The V call is TRBV28, the J call TRBJ2-3, with TRBD2 matching 9 bases. The TCR was taken from a woman aged 18 to 35 in good health. The CDR3 DNA is TGTGCCAGCAGTTTAGCAGCGGGAGGAGATACGCAGTATTTT. Protein: CASSLAAGGDTQYF. Full variable domain (remainder filled in from reference TRBV28 and TRBJ2-3): DVKVTQSSRYLVKRTGEKVFLECVQDMDHENMFWYRQDPGLGLRLIYFSYDVKMKEKGDIPEGYSVSREKKERFSLILESASTNQTSMYLCASSLAAGGDTQYFGPGTRLTVL.